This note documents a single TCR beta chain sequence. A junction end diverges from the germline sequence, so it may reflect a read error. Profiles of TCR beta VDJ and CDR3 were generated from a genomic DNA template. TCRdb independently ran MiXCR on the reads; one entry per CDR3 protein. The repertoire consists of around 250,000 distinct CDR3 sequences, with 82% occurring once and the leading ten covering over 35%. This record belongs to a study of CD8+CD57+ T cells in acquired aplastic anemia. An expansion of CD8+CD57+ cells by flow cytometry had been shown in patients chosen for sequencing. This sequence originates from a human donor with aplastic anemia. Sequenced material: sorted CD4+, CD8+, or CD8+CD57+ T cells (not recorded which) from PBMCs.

The CDR3 DNA is TGTGCCAGCAGTGAAGGGTCGGTTACGGAGTATTTT. Its protein product is CASSEGSVTEYF. The chain joins TRBV2 to TRBJ2-3; D is uncertain. CDR1 is SNHLY, CDR2 FYNNEI, per germline. The CDR3 runs 12 residues.